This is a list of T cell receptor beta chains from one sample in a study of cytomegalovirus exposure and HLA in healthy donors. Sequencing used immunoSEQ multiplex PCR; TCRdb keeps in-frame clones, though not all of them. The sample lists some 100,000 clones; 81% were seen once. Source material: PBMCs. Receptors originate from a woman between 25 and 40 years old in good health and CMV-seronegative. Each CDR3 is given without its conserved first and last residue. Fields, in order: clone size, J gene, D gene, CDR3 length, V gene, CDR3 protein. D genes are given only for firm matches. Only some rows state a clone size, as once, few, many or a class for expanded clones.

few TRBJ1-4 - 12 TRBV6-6 ASTTGPYNEKLF
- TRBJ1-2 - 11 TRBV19 ASSIQTGTGYT
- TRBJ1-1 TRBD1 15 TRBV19 ASSTIRTGRQNTEAF
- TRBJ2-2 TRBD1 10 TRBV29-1 SVRQGAGELF
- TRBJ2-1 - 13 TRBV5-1 ASSLARGGIGEQF
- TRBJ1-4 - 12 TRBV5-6 ASSLARRDEKLF
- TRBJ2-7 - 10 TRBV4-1 ASSQGAGEQY
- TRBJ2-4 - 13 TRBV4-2 ASSQGKGDKNIQY
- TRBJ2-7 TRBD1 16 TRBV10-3 AISESGRTGRNPYEQY
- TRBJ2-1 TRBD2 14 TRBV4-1 ASSYTGTSVYNEQF
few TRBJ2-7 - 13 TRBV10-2 ASSESGTVSYEQY
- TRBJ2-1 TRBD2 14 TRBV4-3 ASSQSRDYSYNEQF
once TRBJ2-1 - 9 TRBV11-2 ASSSGPKQF
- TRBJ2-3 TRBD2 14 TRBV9 ASSLPLAGGADTQY
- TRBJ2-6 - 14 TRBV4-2 ASSQGAGAGANVLT
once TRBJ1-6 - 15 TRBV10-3 AISGVVQSTPNSPLH
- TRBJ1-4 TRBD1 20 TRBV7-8 ASSLSHDGYRGSPSTNEKLF
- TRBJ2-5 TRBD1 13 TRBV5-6 ASTFGTGPLETQY
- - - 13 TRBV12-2 ASRSETSGSDEQY
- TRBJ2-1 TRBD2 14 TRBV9 ASSARLAGLHNEQF
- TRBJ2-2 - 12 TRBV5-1 ASSLQGFPGELF
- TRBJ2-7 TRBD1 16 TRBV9 ASSAGQGGTWAPHEQY
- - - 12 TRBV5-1 ASSFLQTGYEQY
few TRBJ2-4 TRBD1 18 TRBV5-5 ASSLVLGDSDSLAKNIQY
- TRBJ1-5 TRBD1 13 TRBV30 AWSRTGGGGQPQH
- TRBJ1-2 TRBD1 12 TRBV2 ASRGQGKIYGYT
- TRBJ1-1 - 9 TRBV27 ASTSRYEAF
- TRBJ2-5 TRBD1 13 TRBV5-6 ASSLEQGGKETQY
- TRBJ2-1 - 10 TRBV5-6 ASSYSYNEQF
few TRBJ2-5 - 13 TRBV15 ATRSNTGIGETQY
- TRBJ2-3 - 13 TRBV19 ASSIMATGTDTQY
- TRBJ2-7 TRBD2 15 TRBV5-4 ASSLGGLAGDSYEQY
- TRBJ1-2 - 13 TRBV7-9 SSSLPWTEFYGYT
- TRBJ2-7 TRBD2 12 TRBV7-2 ASSLQGAGGEQY
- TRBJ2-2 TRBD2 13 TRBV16 ASSLGLAVTGELF
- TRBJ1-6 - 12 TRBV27 ASSFGQGYSPLH
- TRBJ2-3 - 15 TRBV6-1 ASSEALHRAQTDTQY
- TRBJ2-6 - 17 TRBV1 TSSQTPWSAGSGANVLT
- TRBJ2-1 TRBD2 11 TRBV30 AWTSGNYNEQF
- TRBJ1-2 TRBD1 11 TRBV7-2 ASSPQQGARYT
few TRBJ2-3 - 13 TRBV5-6 ASSLTTGKTDTQY
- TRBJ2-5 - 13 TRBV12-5 ASGLGSRGAETQY
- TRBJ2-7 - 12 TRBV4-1 ASSQVNRGYEQY
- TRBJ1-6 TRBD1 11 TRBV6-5 ASSSGGGSPLH
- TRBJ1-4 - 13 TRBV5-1 ASSAQASTNEKLF
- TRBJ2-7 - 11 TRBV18 ASSPHGVGEQY
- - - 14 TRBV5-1 ASSLDPVDSRYEQY
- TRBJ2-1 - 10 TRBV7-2 ASSSDTYEQF
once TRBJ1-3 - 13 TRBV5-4 ASSFGQGPGNTIY
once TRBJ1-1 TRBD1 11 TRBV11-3 ASSLQGDTEAF
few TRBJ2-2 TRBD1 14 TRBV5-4 ASSPTGQAGTGELF
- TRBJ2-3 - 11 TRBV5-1 ASSPGDTDTQY
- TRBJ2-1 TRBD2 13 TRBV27 ASSSVRWEGGLQF
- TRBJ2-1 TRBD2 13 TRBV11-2 ASRRTSGIRGEQF
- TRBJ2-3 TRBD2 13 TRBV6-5 ASSKPAGGRDTQY